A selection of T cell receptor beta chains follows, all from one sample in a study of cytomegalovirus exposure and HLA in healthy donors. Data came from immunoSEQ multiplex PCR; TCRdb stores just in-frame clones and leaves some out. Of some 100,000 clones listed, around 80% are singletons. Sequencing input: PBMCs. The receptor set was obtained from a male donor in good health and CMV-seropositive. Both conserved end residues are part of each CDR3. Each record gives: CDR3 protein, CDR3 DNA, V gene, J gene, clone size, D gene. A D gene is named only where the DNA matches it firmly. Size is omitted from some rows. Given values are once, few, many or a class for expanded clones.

CDR3: CASSSSGQPYPNTGELFF
DNA: TGTGCCAGCAGCTCGAGCGGACAGCCTTACCCGAACACCGGGGAGCTGTTTTTT
V: TRBV7-9
J: TRBJ2-2
size: .
D: .

CDR3: CASSQEGTGFSYEQYF
DNA: TGTGCCAGCAGCCAGGAAGGGACAGGATTCTCCTACGAGCAGTACTTC
V: TRBV4-2
J: TRBJ2-7
size: once
D: TRBD1

CDR3: CAWSEGGRDSPLHF
DNA: TGTGCCTGGAGTGAGGGTGGCAGGGATTCACCCCTCCACTTT
V: TRBV30
J: TRBJ1-6
size: once
D: .

CDR3: CASSAGLGVGEQYF
DNA: TGTGCCAGCAGCGCGGGTCTTGGGGTAGGCGAGCAGTACTTC
V: TRBV11-2
J: TRBJ2-7
size: few
D: .

CDR3: CASSLGAGSTEAFF
DNA: TGTGCCAGCAGCTTAGGGGCAGGTAGCACTGAAGCTTTCTTT
V: TRBV11-2
J: TRBJ1-1
size: .
D: .

CDR3: CASSSQGGGEKLFF
DNA: TGTGCCAGCAGCTCTCAGGGGGGCGGAGAAAAACTGTTTTTT
V: TRBV7-2
J: TRBJ1-4
size: .
D: TRBD1

CDR3: CASRTGREKLFF
DNA: TGTGCCAGTAGGACAGGGAGAGAAAAACTGTTTTTT
V: TRBV28
J: TRBJ1-4
size: once
D: TRBD1

CDR3: CASSEQLGMQETQYF
DNA: TGTGCCAGCAGCGAACAACTAGGGATGCAGGAGACCCAGTACTTC
V: TRBV9
J: TRBJ2-5
size: .
D: .

CDR3: CASSTGGANEKLFF
DNA: TGCGCCAGCAGCACAGGGGGCGCGAATGAAAAACTGTTTTTT
V: TRBV5-1
J: TRBJ1-4
size: .
D: TRBD1

CDR3: CASRSIDIQYF
DNA: TGTGCCAGCAGGAGTATTGACATTCAGTACTTC
V: TRBV6-1
J: TRBJ2-4
size: .
D: .

CDR3: CAITSDPGEKLFF
DNA: TGTGCCATCACAAGTGATCCGGGGGAAAAACTGTTTTTT
V: TRBV10-3
J: TRBJ1-4
size: once
D: .

CDR3: CASRSLQGAGPQHF
DNA: TGTGCCAGCAGATCCTTACAGGGGGCTGGGCCCCAGCATTTT
V: TRBV27
J: TRBJ1-5
size: .
D: TRBD1

CDR3: CASRPQTHTGELFF
DNA: TGTGCCAGCAGGCCCCAAACACACACCGGGGAGCTGTTTTTT
V: TRBV6-5
J: TRBJ2-2
size: .
D: .

CDR3: CASSLVAGGTYEQYF
DNA: TGTGCCAGCAGCTTAGTGGCGGGGGGGACCTACGAGCAGTACTTC
V: TRBV7-2
J: TRBJ2-7
size: .
D: TRBD2

CDR3: CASSTGSGMDTQYF
DNA: TGTGCCAGCAGCACCGGGTCGGGGATGGATACGCAGTATTTT
V: TRBV7-3
J: TRBJ2-3
size: few
D: .

CDR3: CASSVGASGDTDTQYF
DNA: TGTGCCAGCAGCGTAGGGGCTAGCGGGGATACAGATACGCAGTATTTT
V: TRBV9
J: TRBJ2-3
size: .
D: TRBD2

CDR3: CASVSTDTQYF
DNA: TGTGCCAGCGTAAGCACAGATACGCAGTATTTT
V: TRBV2
J: TRBJ2-3
size: .
D: .

CDR3: CATSRDIAGGSVQYF
DNA: TGTGCCACCAGCAGAGATATAGCGGGGGGTAGCGTTCAGTACTTC
V: TRBV15
J: TRBJ2-4
size: .
D: TRBD2

CDR3: CASSWGQGKETQYF
DNA: TGCGCCAGCAGCTGGGGACAGGGGAAAGAGACCCAGTACTTC
V: TRBV5-1
J: TRBJ2-5
size: .
D: TRBD1

CDR3: CASSFASADTQYF
DNA: TGCGCCAGCAGCTTTGCCAGTGCAGATACGCAGTATTTT
V: TRBV5-1
J: TRBJ2-3
size: .
D: .

CDR3: CASSTQGGEQFF
DNA: TGTGCCAGCAGCACACAGGGGGGGGAGCAGTTCTTC
V: TRBV7-9
J: TRBJ2-1
size: .
D: .

CDR3: CASSVIGQGTNNSPLHF
DNA: TGCGCCAGCAGCGTTATCGGACAGGGGACAAATAATTCACCCCTCCACTTT
V: TRBV5-1
J: TRBJ1-6
size: .
D: TRBD1

CDR3: CAVDRGNTEAFF
DNA: TGTGCCGTCGACAGAGGGAACACTGAAGCTTTCTTT
V: TRBV30
J: TRBJ1-1
size: .
D: .

CDR3: CASSLAQVAGELFF
DNA: TGCGCCAGCAGCTTGGCACAGGTCGCCGGGGAGCTGTTTTTT
V: TRBV5-1
J: TRBJ2-2
size: .
D: .

CDR3: CASSPAGTDWGGYTF
DNA: TGTGCCAGCAGCCCGGCGGGGACTGACTGGGGCGGCTACACCTTC
V: TRBV13
J: TRBJ1-2
size: .
D: .

CDR3: CAWDQGHLEAFF
DNA: TGTGCCTGGGACCAGGGACACCTCGAAGCTTTCTTT
V: TRBV30
J: TRBJ1-1
size: .
D: .

CDR3: CASSQAEGITRGYTF
DNA: TGTGCCAGCAGCCAAGCGGAGGGGATTACACGGGGGTACACCTTC
V: TRBV4-2
J: TRBJ1-2
size: .
D: .

CDR3: CASSLSNRGQYEQYF
DNA: TGTGCCAGCAGCTTAAGTAACAGGGGACAATACGAGCAGTACTTC
V: TRBV7-2
J: TRBJ2-7
size: .
D: TRBD1

CDR3: CASSQYRGSQPQHF
DNA: TGTGCCAGCAGCCAATACAGGGGCAGTCAGCCCCAGCATTTT
V: TRBV4-2
J: TRBJ1-5
size: .
D: TRBD1

CDR3: CASSLFGFMGRISNQPQHF
DNA: TGTGCCAGCAGCTTATTTGGTTTTATGGGCAGGATTAGCAATCAGCCCCAGCATTTT
V: TRBV7-8
J: TRBJ1-5
size: .
D: .

CDR3: CASRIRTGRSYEQYF
DNA: TGCGCCAGCAGGATCCGGACAGGGCGCTCCTACGAGCAGTACTTC
V: TRBV10-2
J: TRBJ2-7
size: few
D: TRBD1